One and the same sample provided the 6 T cell receptor beta chains below, sequenced in a study of blood T cell repertoires in COVID-19. Profiling relied on immunoSEQ multiplex PCR, and the TCRdb table lists in-frame clones only, not all of them. The sample has over 20,000 clones, approximately 81% seen once. Input material: peripheral blood. These receptor sequences come from a human donor in a cohort sampled during active COVID-19.

The genes are TRBV5-8 and TRBJ2-1; 10 bases line up with TRBD1. The trim removed 0 bases at V and 9 bases at J, leaving 18 bases unmatched. Germline V gene data show CDR1 as SGHTS and CDR2 as YDEGEE. The CDR3 spans 19 residues. In DNA form, the CDR3 reads TGTGCCAGCAGCTTGGATATATTTATGGGACAGGGGTTGAACGGTGAGCAGTTCTTC. Protein: CASSLDIFMGQGLNGEQFF.

The J gene is TRBJ2-7, the V gene TRBV19, with 12 bases matching TRBD1. The CDR3 covers 15 residues. Germline-derived CDR1 and CDR2 are LNHDA and SQIVND (reference sequence). V trimming: 3 bases; J trimming: 3 bases; junction bases outside the gene matches: 3. The DNA of the CDR3 is TGTGCCAGTAGTATGGGACAGGGGGCAATCTACGAGCAGTACTTC. Protein sequence: CASSMGQGAIYEQYF.

V is TRBV5-1 and J is TRBJ2-3; perhaps TRBD1 as D (5 bases). The CDR3 has 14 residues. V lost 7 bases and J lost 2, with 14 bases in between. Germline V gives CDR1 SGHRS, CDR2 YFSETQ. The DNA of the CDR3 is TGCGCCAGCCAGGGTTTGGATTTCACAGATACGCAGTATTTT. Translated: CASQGLDFTDTQYF.

In its sample, this clone is medium-sized. The chain combines TRBV2 with TRBJ2-1, with 12 bases that match TRBD2. The V gene's germline CDR1 is SNHLY and CDR2 FYNNEI. Losses at the gene ends were 6 bases for V and 7 bases for J; bases not matched to a gene: 10. This CDR3 has 16 amino acids. The CDR3 loop reads CASRETSGGHGNEQFF. The CDR3 DNA reads as TGTGCCAGCAGAGAGACTAGCGGGGGACACGGAAATGAGCAGTTCTTC.

CDR3 sequence: CASSVAQGATTEAFF. The CDR3 DNA reads TGTGCCAGCAGCGTAGCTCAGGGGGCGACGACTGAAGCTTTCTTT. V gene TRBV9 combines with J gene TRBJ1-1; 8 bases map to TRBD1. Germline assignment: CDR1 SGDLS and CDR2 YYNGEE. J lost 5 bases, V lost 0 bases, and 6 bases had no gene match. The CDR3 covers 15 residues.

This chain joins TRBV6-5 and TRBJ1-5; the D is unclear. Germline CDR1 is MNHEY and CDR2 is SVGAGI. CDR3 length equals 14 residues. With 7 bases removed from V and 1 base from J, the gap between germline ends came to 11 bases. The CDR3: CASTLAGSNQPQHF. In nucleotides, the CDR3 is TGTGCCAGCACTCTGGCGGGGAGCAATCAGCCCCAGCATTTT.